This T cell receptor (beta chain) was profiled in a study of spatial heterogeneity in lung cancer. Study in general: Alpha-chain sequences were detected in numbers that were consistently lower than beta-chain sequences.

Study-wide results and limits: Counts of expanded alpha and beta TCRs within tumors tracked the tumor nonsynonymous mutation count.

This clonotype was detected many times. Its target is not known. TCRdb re-analysed the 5' RACE reads in MiXCR, keeping a single row per CDR3 protein. The sample yields fewer than 10,000 distinct CDR3 sequences, roughly 4.5% seen once. Deletions cut 5 bases from V and 0 bases from J, with 7 bases between. The CDR3 has 13 residues. The germline CDR1 and CDR2 sequences are SQVTM and ANQGSEA. Stated time point: sample taken at primary tumor resection. The clonotype comes from a female donor with early-stage non-small cell lung cancer. The sample consisted of lung tumor tissue, taken at surgery. The chain is built from TRBV29-1 and TRBJ2-2; no reliable D call. CDR3 bases: TGCAGCGTTCTTAGGGCGAACACCGGGGAGCTGTTTTTT. Its protein is CSVLRANTGELFF.